Given below is one T cell receptor (beta chain) in context. Via MiXCR, TCRdb re-called the reads, giving one row per CDR3 protein. The sample holds 400,000 to 550,000 distinct CDR3 sequences, around 11% seen once. These data are taken from a study of T cell repertoires in cytomegalovirus infection. V was pared by 5 bases and J by 9 bases, with 17 bases between. The germline CDR1 and CDR2 sequences are SGHTA and FQGNSA. The CDR3 runs to 14 residues. Sequenced sample: PBMCs. The chain links TRBV7-2 to TRBJ1-5, with D perhaps matching TRBD1 (6 bases). This TCR was recovered from a human donor in good health (CMV status not recorded). Some clones in this sample may be carry-over from other donors' samples. CDR3 DNA sequence: TGTGCCAGCAGCCTTAACAGGGAGGCTAGGCCCCAGCATTTT. Translating it yields CASSLNREARPQHF.